The 3 T cell receptor beta chains in this list originate from one sample, sequenced in a study of shared clonotypes between healthy human individuals. CD45RO-negative, CCR7-positively selected cells formed the naive CD8 fraction, excluding terminally differentiated effector memory CD45RA+ cells. TCRdb keeps only in-frame clones here, not all; method: immunoSEQ multiplex PCR. The sample has about 2.1 million clones; around 93% are singletons. The sample comprised naive CD8+ T cells from PBMCs. These receptors all come from a man between 18 and 29 years old in good health. Some clones in this sample may be carry-over from other donors' samples.

CDR3 sequence (DNA): TGTGCCAGCACCTCCAACACTCTTCCCTACAATGAGCAGTTCTTC. Translating it yields CASTSNTLPYNEQFF. The chain couples TRBV27 to TRBJ2-1, with D unresolved. Germline V gene data show CDR1 as MNHEY and CDR2 as SMNVEV (reference sequence). V gave up 7 bases and J gave up 2 bases, with 15 bases separating them. The CDR3 has 15 amino acids.

This rearrangement joins TRBV6-5 to TRBJ2-7; D not resolved. The CDR3 contains 13 residues. CDR1 is MNHEY, CDR2 SVGAGI, per germline. V was cut by 2 bases and J by 3 bases, with 8 bases left in between. The CDR3 bases are TGTGCCAGCAGTTACAAGAATGGCTACGAGCAGTACTTC. This gives the protein CASSYKNGYEQYF.

For the CDR3, the DNA is TGTGCCAGCAGCTTAGGAAATAGCAGAAATGAGCAGTTCTTC. Its translation is CASSLGNSRNEQFF. This chain connects TRBV13 to TRBJ2-1; D is undetermined. V was cut by 0 bases and J by 7 bases, with 10 bases left in between. The CDR3 length is 14 residues. Germline assignment: CDR1 PRHDT and CDR2 FYEKMQ (reference sequence).